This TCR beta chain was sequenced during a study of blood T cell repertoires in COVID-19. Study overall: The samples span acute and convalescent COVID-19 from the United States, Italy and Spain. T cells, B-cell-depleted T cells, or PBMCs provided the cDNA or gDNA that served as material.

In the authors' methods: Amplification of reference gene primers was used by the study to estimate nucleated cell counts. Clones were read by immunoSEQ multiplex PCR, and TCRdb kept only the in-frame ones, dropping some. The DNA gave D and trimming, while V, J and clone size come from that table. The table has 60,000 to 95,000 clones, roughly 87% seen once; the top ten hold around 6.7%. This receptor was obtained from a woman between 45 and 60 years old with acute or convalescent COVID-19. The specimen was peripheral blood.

The CDR3 loop is CASGGVNTGELFF. The CDR3 bases are TGTGCCAGCGGAGGGGTAAACACCGGGGAGCTGTTTTTT. The chain uses TRBV28 and TRBJ2-2; D possibly corresponds to TRBD2 (6 bases). In germline, CDR1 is MDHEN, CDR2 SYDVKM. There are 13 residues in the CDR3. The V gene lost 8 bases and the J gene lost 2 bases, with 9 bases spanning the gap.